What follows are 23 T cell receptor beta chains derived from one specimen sequenced in a study of persistence of HIV-infected CD4 T cells. Nonspecific anti-CD3/anti-CD28 bead stimulation represents the broad CD4+ T cell repertoire. CD4+ T cells upregulating both CD40 ligand and CD69 were sorted as responding cells. The libraries were made with immunoSEQ version 4 in survey mode. Sequenced by immunoSEQ multiplex PCR; TCRdb stores in-frame clones only, minus some. There are 35,000 to 50,000 clones in the sample; 80% to 95% occur only once, and about 2% lies in the top ten. No antigen has been identified for these receptors. Sequenced material: CD4+ T cells sorted from PBMCs after roughly 20-hour stimulation, taken from a patient who received antiretroviral therapy. These receptor sequences come from an adult man with HIV who was CMV-seropositive.

This clone was detected only a few times. J is TRBJ1-2 and V is TRBV10-3; D is ambiguous. The germline V gene has CDR1 ENHRY and CDR2 SYGVKD. The V and J ends lost 3 bases and 8 bases respectively, with 16 bases between them. There are 14 residues in the CDR3. CDR3 region: CAISEILAERGYTF. For the CDR3, the DNA is TGTGCCATCAGTGAAATCTTGGCAGAACGGGGCTACACCTTC.

The chain couples TRBV6-1 to TRBJ1-1; D remains unclear. The CDR3 sequence is 15 residues long. Trimming removed 0 bases from V and 0 bases from J, with 8 bases in between. Germline-derived CDR1 and CDR2 are MNHNS and SASEGT. CDR3 bases: TGTGCCAGCAGTGAAGCTTCGGTTTTGAACACTGAAGCTTTCTTT. It is translated as CASSEASVLNTEAFF.

V and J are TRBV29-1 and TRBJ2-4; D might be TRBD1 (6 bases). This CDR3 region has 15 residues. Trimming pared 7 bases from V and 0 bases from J, leaving 16 bases between. CDR1 SQVTM and CDR2 ANQGSEA come from the germline V gene. CDR3 bases: TGCAGCGCCTGGATCAGGGGCTTAGCCAAAAACATTCAGTACTTC. It yields the protein CSAWIRGLAKNIQYF.

This chain connects TRBV28 to TRBJ2-7, with TRBD2 as a possible D gene (6 bases). This CDR3 spans 15 amino acids. Germline CDR1 reads MDHEN; CDR2 reads SYDVKM. Trimming shortened V by 5 bases and J by 2 bases, and 16 bases separated the two germline ends. The CDR3 coding sequence is TGTGCCAGCAGTACCCGCTACGGGGGAACCTACGAGCAGTACTTC. This translates into CASSTRYGGTYEQYF.

V is TRBV7-2 and J is TRBJ2-1; TRBD1 agrees at 10 bases. With V trimmed by 5 bases and J by 4 bases, 5 bases remained unmatched. The CDR3 contains 15 residues. Germline assignment: CDR1 SGHTA and CDR2 FQGNSA. In DNA form, the CDR3 reads TGTGCCAGCAGCCTGGGACAGGGGCAGTACAATGAGCAGTTCTTC. This encodes CASSLGQGQYNEQFF. The full variable domain, its missing parts supplied by reference TRBV7-2 and TRBJ2-1, is GAGVSQSPSNKVTEKGKDVELRCDPISGHTALYWYRQSLGQGLEFLIYFQGNSAPDKSGLPSDRFSAERTGGSVSTLTIQRTQQEDSAVYLCASSLGQGQYNEQFFGPGTRLTVL.

V usage is TRBV5-4 and J usage is TRBJ1-4; TRBD1 matches at 11 bases. The CDR3 totals 15 residues. V trimming: 4 bases; J trimming: 7 bases; junction bases outside the gene matches: 6. Germline V gene lookup returns CDR1 SGHNT and CDR2 YYREEE (reference sequence). The CDR3 sequence: CASSLPGQGGEKLFF. DNA of the CDR3: TGTGCCAGCAGCCTTCCGGGACAGGGGGGTGAAAAACTGTTTTTT.

The V gene is TRBV10-1, the J gene TRBJ2-3; a possible D gene is TRBD2 (7 bases). CDR1 WNHNN and CDR2 SYGVQD come from the germline V gene (reference sequence). The CDR3 is made up of 16 amino acids. The V end lost 0 bases, the J end lost 1 base, and 11 bases lay between the germline ends. The CDR3 loop reads CASSESGGTRTDTQYF. The CDR3 DNA is TGCGCCAGCAGTGAGTCGGGGGGGACACGCACAGATACGCAGTATTTT.

V usage is TRBV2 and J usage is TRBJ2-3; D is undetermined. This CDR3 region has 12 residues. Trimming shortened V by 7 bases and J by 5 bases, and 10 bases separated the two germline ends. Germline V gene lookup returns CDR1 SNHLY and CDR2 FYNNEI. CDR3 coding DNA: TGTGCCAGCATCCGCTTCGGAGATACGCAGTATTTT. The encoded protein is CASIRFGDTQYF.

The rearrangement joins TRBV5-6 to TRBJ1-5, with 7 positions matching TRBD1. J was trimmed by 2 bases and V by 3 bases; bases with no gene match: 5. Germline CDR1 is SGHDT and CDR2 is YYEEEE. The CDR3 runs 15 residues. CDR3 amino acids: CASSSGGDGNQPQHF. CDR3 bases: TGTGCCAGCAGCTCAGGGGGGGATGGCAATCAGCCCCAGCATTTT.

The V and J genes are TRBV4-2 and TRBJ1-3; the match to TRBD1 covers 7 bases. Trimming took 4 bases from V and 4 from J; bases not matched to a gene: 19. The CDR3 totals 19 residues. Germline values: CDR1 LGHNA, CDR2 YNFKEQ. The CDR3 DNA reads as TGTGCCAGCAGCCGCATAGCCATCACGACAGGGCAAGCGGGAAACACCATATATTTT. This encodes CASSRIAITTGQAGNTIYF.

This clone occurred a few times. This chain uses TRBV9 with TRBJ2-7, with D uncertain. Germline V gene sequence: CDR1 SGDLS, CDR2 YYNGEE. V was trimmed by 0 bases and J by 6 bases, leaving 19 bases between them. The CDR3 runs to 16 residues. CDR3 residues: CASSVGPFGFLPEQYF. The CDR3 DNA follows: TGTGCCAGCAGCGTAGGGCCATTTGGGTTTCTCCCCGAGCAGTACTTC. Variable domain in full (rest from reference TRBV9 and TRBJ2-7): DSGVTQTPKHLITATGQRVTLRCSPRSGDLSVYWYQQSLDQGLQFLIQYYNGEERAKGNILERFSAQQFPDLHSELNLSSLELGDSALYFCASSVGPFGFLPEQYFGPGTRLTVT.

The genes are TRBV9 and TRBJ2-2; no definite D call. Germline V gene data show CDR1 as SGDLS and CDR2 as YYNGEE. The CDR3 has 14 amino acids. The germline V and J ends were trimmed by 2 bases and 6 bases, with 11 bases remaining between them. The CDR3 DNA sequence: TGTGCCAGCAGCGTCAGCACAGCCCCCGGGGAGCTGTTTTTT. It codes for CASSVSTAPGELFF.

The rearrangement links TRBV6-5 to TRBJ1-1, with D unresolved. The germline V gene encodes CDR1 MNHEY and CDR2 SVGAGI. Trimming shortened V by 6 bases and J by 1 base, and 12 bases separated the two germline ends. The CDR3 runs 14 residues. The CDR3 sequence is CASRETHQNTEAFF. The CDR3 DNA is TGTGCCAGCAGGGAGACGCACCAGAACACTGAAGCTTTCTTT.

The CDR3 spells CASSLDRDGEAFF. The CDR3 DNA is TGTGCCAGCTCGCTTGACAGGGACGGTGAAGCTTTCTTT. The chain joins TRBV18 to TRBJ1-1; 7 bases agree with TRBD1. The germline V gene encodes CDR1 KGHSH and CDR2 LQKENI. The V gene end was trimmed by 6 bases and the J gene end by 7 bases; junction bases not matched to a gene: 8. This CDR3 is 13 amino acids long.

The rearrangement uses TRBV6-6 and TRBJ2-1; 9 bases are a match to TRBD2. This CDR3 is built from 16 residues. V lost 5 bases to trimming and J lost 5 bases; unmatched junction nucleotides: 10. Germline V gene data show CDR1 as MNHNY and CDR2 as SVGAGI (reference sequence). The chain's CDR3 is CASSPPTAGGHNEQFF. The CDR3 DNA is TGTGCCAGCAGTCCCCCAACAGCGGGGGGCCACAATGAGCAGTTCTTC.

The chain recombines TRBV10-2 with TRBJ1-4; the match to TRBD1 covers 7 bases. This CDR3 contains 14 residues. Germline V gene data show CDR1 as WSHSY and CDR2 as SAAADI. With 10 bases clipped from V and 5 bases from J, the junction kept 10 bases outside the gene matches. CDR3 bases: TGCGCCACCACAGGCGGGACAGAAAATGAAAAACTGTTTTTT. It yields the protein CATTGGTENEKLFF.

The J gene is TRBJ2-2, the V gene TRBV7-9; D is possibly TRBD2 (5 bases). The CDR3 runs to 14 residues. The germline V gene has CDR1 SEHNR and CDR2 FQNEAQ (reference sequence). Trimming shortened V by 1 base and J by 4 bases, and 7 bases separated the two germline ends. The DNA of the CDR3 is TGTGCCAGCAGCTTAGGGGCGGGCACCGGGGAGCTGTTTTTT. This codes for CASSLGAGTGELFF.

This chain joins TRBV6-5 and TRBJ1-2; D remains unclear. Germline lookup yields CDR1 MNHEY and CDR2 SVGAGI. CDR3 length equals 13 residues. Trimming shortened V by 8 bases and J by 4 bases, and 14 bases separated the two germline ends. The CDR3, as DNA: TGTGCCAGCCGGGAGACCGACCGCTATGGCTACACCTTC. Protein sequence: CASRETDRYGYTF.

The chain joins TRBV7-8 to TRBJ2-3; 14 positions match TRBD2. Unmatched junction bases numbered 5, after V lost 5 bases and J lost 4 bases. CDR1 and CDR2 from the germline V gene are SGHVS and FQNEAQ. The CDR3 covers 16 residues. The DNA of the CDR3 is TGTGCCAGCAGCCCCCGACTAGCGGGGGGGTCAGATACGCAGTATTTT. It translates to CASSPRLAGGSDTQYF. The full variable domain, completed using reference TRBV7-8 and TRBJ2-3, is GAGVSQSPRYKVAKRGQDVALRCDPISGHVSLFWYQQALGQGPEFLTYFQNEAQLDKSGLPSDRFFAERPEGSVSTLKIQRTQQEDSAVYLCASSPRLAGGSDTQYFGPGTRLTVL.

The rearrangement joins TRBV2 to TRBJ2-7, with TRBD1 matching 9 bases. CDR1 and CDR2 from the germline V gene are SNHLY and FYNNEI. The junction had 6 bases not matched to a gene; V was cut back by 6 bases and J by 3 bases. CDR3 length: 14 residues. As DNA, the CDR3 is TGTGCCAGCAGACTACAGGGGGCTATCTACGAGCAGTACTTC. Translation gives CASRLQGAIYEQYF.

The rearrangement uses TRBV7-2 and TRBJ2-3, with a weak D call TRBD1 (8 bases). Per the germline V gene, CDR1 is SGHTA and CDR2 is FQGNSA. The CDR3 is 15 amino acids. V was cut by 5 bases and J by 2 bases, with 14 bases left in between. The CDR3 coding sequence is TGTGCCAGCAGCCGCGGGGGACAGGTCACAGATACGCAGTATTTT. Residues: CASSRGGQVTDTQYF. Filled out from reference TRBV7-2 and TRBJ2-3, the complete variable domain reads GAGVSQSPSNKVTEKGKDVELRCDPISGHTALYWYRQSLGQGLEFLIYFQGNSAPDKSGLPSDRFSAERTGGSVSTLTIQRTQQEDSAVYLCASSRGGQVTDTQYFGPGTRLTVL.

This chain joins TRBV19 and TRBJ1-5; 7 bases align to TRBD1. This CDR3 is 15 amino acids long. Germline lookup yields CDR1 LNHDA and CDR2 SQIVND (reference sequence). V dropped 7 bases and J dropped 6; count of bases not matched to a gene: 12. The CDR3 here is CASMGLGQLGQPQHF. CDR3 nucleotides: TGTGCCAGTATGGGTTTGGGACAGTTGGGTCAGCCCCAGCATTTT.

The chain links TRBV7-2 to TRBJ1-2; TRBD1 might be the D (5 bases). V gave up 3 bases and J gave up 0 bases, with 14 bases separating them. Germline CDR1 SGHTA, CDR2 FQGNSA. The CDR3 totals 16 residues. The CDR3 sequence is CASSFAGSMTNYGYTF. The CDR3 coding sequence is TGTGCCAGCAGCTTTGCAGGGTCGATGACTAACTATGGCTACACCTTC.